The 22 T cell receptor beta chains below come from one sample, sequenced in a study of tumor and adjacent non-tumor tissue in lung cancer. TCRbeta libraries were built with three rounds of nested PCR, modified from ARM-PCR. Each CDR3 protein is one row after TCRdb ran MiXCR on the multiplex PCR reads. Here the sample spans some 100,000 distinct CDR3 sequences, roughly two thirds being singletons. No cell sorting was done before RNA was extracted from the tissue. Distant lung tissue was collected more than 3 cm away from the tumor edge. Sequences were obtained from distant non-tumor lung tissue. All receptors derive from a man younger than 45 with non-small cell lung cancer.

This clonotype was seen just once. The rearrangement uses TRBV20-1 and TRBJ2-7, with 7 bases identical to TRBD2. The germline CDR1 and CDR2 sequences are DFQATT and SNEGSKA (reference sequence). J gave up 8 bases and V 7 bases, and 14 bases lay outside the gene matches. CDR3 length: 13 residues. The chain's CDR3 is CSGRLAGVRKQYF. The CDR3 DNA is TGCAGTGGGAGACTAGCAGGAGTAAGGAAGCAGTACTTC.

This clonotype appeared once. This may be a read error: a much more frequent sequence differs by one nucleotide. The CDR3 is CTSSQGLGGAEQYF. The CDR3 nucleotides read TGCACCAGCAGCCAAGGACTAGGGGGAGCCGAGCAGTACTTC. This chain connects TRBV1 to TRBJ2-7; no check of the table's D call, TRBD2, against the DNA was made. TRBV1 is designated a pseudogene. CDR3 length equals 14 residues.

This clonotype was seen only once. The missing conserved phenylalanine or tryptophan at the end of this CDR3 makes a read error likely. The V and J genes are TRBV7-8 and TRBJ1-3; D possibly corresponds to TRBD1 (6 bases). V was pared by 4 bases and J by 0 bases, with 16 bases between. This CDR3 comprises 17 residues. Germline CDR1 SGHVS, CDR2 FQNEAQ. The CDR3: CASSSWVTQGSGNTIYS. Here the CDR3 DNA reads TGTGCCAGCAGCTCTTGGGTGACACAGGGCTCTGGAAACACCATATATTCT.

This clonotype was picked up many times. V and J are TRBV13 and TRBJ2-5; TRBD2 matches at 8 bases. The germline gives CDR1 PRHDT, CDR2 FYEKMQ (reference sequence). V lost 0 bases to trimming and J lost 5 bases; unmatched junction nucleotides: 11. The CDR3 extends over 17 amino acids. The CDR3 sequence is CASSLGLAAGAGETQYF. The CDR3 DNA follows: TGTGCCAGCAGCTTAGGCCTGGCAGCGGGAGCTGGCGAGACCCAGTACTTC.

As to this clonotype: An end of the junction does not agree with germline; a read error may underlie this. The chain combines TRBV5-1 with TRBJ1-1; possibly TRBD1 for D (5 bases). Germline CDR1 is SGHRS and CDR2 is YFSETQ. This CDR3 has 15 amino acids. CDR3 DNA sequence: TGTGCCAGCAGCTTAGCGCGGAGGGGGAACACTGAAGCTTTCTTT. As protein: CASSLARRGNTEAFF. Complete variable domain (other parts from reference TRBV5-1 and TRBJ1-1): KAGVTQTPRYLIKTRGQQVTLSCSPISGHRSVSWYQQTPGQGLQFLFEYFSETQRNKGNFPGRFSGRQFSNSRSEMNVSTLELGDSALYLCASSLARRGNTEAFFGQGTRLTVV.

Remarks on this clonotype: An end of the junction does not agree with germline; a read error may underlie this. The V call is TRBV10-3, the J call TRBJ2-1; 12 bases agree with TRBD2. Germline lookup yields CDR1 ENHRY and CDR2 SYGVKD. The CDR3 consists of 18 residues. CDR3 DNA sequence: TGTGTCATCAGTGATCCCCTACTTTCTAGCGGGGGGGCAAATGAGCAGTTCTTC. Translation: CVISDPLLSSGGANEQFF.

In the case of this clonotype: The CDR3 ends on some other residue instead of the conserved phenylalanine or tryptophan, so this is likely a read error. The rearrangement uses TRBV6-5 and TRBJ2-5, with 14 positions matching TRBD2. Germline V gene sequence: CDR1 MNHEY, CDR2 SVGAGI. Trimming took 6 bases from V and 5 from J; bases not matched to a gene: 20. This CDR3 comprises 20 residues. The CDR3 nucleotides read TGTGCCAGCAGGCCCTCCCCGACTAGCGGGAGGGCCGATGGGTTGGAGACCCAGTACCTC. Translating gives CASRPSPTSGRADGLETQYL.

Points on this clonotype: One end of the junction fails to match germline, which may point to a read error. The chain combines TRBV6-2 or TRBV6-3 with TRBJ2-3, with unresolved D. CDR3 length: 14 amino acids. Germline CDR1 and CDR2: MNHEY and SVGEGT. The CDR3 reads CASSGLVLGGAQYF. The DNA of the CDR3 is TGTGCCAGCAGTGGGCTAGTGCTAGGCGGTGCGCAGTACTTT.

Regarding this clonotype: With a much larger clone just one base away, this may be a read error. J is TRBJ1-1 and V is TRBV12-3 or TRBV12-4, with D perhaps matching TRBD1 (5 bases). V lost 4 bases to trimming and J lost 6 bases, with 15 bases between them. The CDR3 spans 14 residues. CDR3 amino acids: CASSSSTGNAEAFF. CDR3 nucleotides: TGTGCCAGCAGTTCCTCTACAGGTAACGCTGAAGCTTTCTTT.

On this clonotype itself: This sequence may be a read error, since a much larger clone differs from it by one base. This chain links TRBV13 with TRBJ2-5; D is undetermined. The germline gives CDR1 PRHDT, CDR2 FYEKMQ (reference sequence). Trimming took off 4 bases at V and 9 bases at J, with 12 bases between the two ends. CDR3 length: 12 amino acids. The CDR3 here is CASSSPLEAQYF. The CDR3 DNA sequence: TGTGCCAGCAGCTCACCGCTTGAGGCCCAGTACTTC. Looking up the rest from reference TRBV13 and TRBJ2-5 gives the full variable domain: AAGVIQSPRHLIKEKRETATLKCYPIPRHDTVYWYQQGPGQDPQFLISFYEKMQSDKGSIPDRFSAQQFSDYHSELNMSSLELGDSALYFCASSSPLEAQYFGPGTRLLVL.

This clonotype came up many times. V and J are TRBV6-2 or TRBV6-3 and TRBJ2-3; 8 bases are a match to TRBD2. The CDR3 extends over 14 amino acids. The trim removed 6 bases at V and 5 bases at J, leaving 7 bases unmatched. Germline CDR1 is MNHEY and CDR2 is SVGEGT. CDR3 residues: CASRPGGAGDTQYF. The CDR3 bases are TGTGCCAGCAGGCCGGGGGGGGCTGGAGATACGCAGTATTTT.

The CDR3 loop is CASGYDAVREQYF. The DNA of the CDR3 is TGTGCCAGTGGTTACGATGCGGTGAGGGAGCAGTACTTC. J is TRBJ2-7 and V is TRBV6-5; no firm D call. There are 13 residues in the CDR3. CDR1 and CDR2 from the germline V gene are MNHEY and SVGAGI. Trimming removed 9 bases from V and 7 bases from J, with 19 bases in between.

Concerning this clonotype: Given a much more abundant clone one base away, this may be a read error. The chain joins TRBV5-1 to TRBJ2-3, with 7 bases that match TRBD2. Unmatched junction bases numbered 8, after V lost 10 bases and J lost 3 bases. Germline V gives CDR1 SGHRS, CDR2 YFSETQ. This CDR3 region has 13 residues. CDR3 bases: TGCGCCTCTGGGGGAGGGGCAACAGATACGCAGTATTTT. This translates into CASGGGATDTQYF.

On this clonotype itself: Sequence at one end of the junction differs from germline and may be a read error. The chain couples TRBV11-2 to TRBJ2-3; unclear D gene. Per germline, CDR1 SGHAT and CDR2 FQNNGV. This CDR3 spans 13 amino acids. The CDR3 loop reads CARSLLGSDMQYF. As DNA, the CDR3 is TGTGCCCGCAGCCTCCTCGGGTCAGATATGCAGTATTTT.

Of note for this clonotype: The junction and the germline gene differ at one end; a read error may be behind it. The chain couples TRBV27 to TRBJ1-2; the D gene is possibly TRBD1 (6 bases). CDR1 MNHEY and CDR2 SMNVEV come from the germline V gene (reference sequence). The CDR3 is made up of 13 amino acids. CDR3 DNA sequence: TGTGCCAGCAGTTTATCGGGGGCAGGGAGCTATACCTTC. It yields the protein CASSLSGAGSYTF.

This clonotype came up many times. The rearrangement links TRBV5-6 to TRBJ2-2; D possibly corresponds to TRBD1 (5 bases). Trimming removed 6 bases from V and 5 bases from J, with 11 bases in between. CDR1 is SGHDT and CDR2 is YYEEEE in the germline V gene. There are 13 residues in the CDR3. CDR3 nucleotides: TGTGCCAGCACCCAGGGTGGAACCGGGGAGCTGTTTTTT. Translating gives CASTQGGTGELFF.

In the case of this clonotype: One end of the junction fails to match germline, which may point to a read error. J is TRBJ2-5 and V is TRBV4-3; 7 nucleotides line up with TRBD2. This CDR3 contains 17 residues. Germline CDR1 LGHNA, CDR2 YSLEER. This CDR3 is CASSQELSGADREIQYF. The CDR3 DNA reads TGCGCCAGCAGCCAAGAACTGAGCGGGGCCGACCGAGAGATCCAGTACTTC.

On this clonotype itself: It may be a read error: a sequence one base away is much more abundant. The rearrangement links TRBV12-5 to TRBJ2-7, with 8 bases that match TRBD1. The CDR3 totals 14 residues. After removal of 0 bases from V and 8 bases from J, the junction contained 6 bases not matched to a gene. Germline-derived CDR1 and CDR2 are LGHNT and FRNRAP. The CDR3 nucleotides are TGTGCTAGTGGTTTGGTCTCACAGGGGGACCAGCAGTACTTC. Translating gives CASGLVSQGDQQYF. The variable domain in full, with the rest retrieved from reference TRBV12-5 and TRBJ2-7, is DARVTQTPRHKVTEMGQEVTMRCQPILGHNTVFWYRQTMMQGLELLAYFRNRAPLDDSGMPKDRFSAEMPDATLATLKIQPSEPRDSAVYFCASGLVSQGDQQYFGPGTRLTVT.

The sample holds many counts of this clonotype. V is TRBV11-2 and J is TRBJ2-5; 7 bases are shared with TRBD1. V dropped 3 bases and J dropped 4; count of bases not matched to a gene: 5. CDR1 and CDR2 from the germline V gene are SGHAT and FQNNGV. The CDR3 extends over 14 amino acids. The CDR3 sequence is CASSFGGQPETQYF. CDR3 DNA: TGTGCCAGCAGCTTTGGGGGACAGCCAGAGACCCAGTACTTC.

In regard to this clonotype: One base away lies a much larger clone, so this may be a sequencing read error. Here the CDR3 DNA reads TGCGCCAGGAGCCCGACAGGGGGCGGTCAGTTGTACGAGCAGTACTTC. Translation gives CARSPTGGGQLYEQYF. The chain carries TRBV5-1 and TRBJ2-7; 10 bases line up with TRBD1. Germline V gene sequence: CDR1 SGHRS, CDR2 YFSETQ. The J segment lost 4 bases and the V segment lost 8 bases, leaving 15 bases of the junction unmatched. The CDR3 is 16 amino acids.

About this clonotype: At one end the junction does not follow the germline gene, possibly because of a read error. In DNA, the CDR3 is TGCGCCAGCAGCCAAGTTGGACGGCCGAACTATGACTACACCTTC. Protein sequence: CASSQVGRPNYDYTF. This chain uses TRBV4-1 with TRBJ1-2; D is uncertain. The CDR3 runs to 15 residues. Germline lookup yields CDR1 MGHRA and CDR2 YSYEKL.

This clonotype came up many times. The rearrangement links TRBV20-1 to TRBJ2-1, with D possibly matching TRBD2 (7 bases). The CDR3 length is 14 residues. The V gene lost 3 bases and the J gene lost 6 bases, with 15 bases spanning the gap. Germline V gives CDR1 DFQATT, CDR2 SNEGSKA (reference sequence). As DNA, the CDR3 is TGCAGTGCTAGGAGTGGGGGGGCCTTCAATGAGCAGTTCTTC. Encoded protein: CSARSGGAFNEQFF.